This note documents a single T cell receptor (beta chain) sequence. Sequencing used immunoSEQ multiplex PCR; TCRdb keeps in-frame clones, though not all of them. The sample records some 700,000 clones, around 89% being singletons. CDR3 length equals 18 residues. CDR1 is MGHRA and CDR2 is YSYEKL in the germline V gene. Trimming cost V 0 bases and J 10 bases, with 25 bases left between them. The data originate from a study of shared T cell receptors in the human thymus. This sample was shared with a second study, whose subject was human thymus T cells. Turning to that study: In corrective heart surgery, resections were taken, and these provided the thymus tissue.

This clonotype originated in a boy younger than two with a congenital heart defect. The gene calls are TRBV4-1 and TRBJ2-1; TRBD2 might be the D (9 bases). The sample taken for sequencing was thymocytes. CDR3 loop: CASSQEQGGLAPLLEQFF. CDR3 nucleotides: TGCGCCAGCAGCCAAGAACAGGGGGGACTAGCTCCCCTCTTAGAGCAGTTCTTC.